There are many counts of the clone carrying this T cell receptor beta chain. Its cognate antigen is unknown. The data derive from a study of response to subunit inactivated influenza vaccine. Study findings and constraints: The study's authors posited that every seasonal influenza vaccination enlists few new T cells.

TCRdb redid the calling of the RT-PCR reads with MiXCR, one entry per CDR3 protein. The repertoire holds about 520,000 distinct CDR3 sequences, 7.2% seen once, with about 12% in the top ten. V dropped 6 bases and J dropped 4 bases, with 15 bases sitting between them. The CDR3 extends over 15 amino acids. The specimen comprised PBMCs from blood, sampled approximately 25 months after vaccination. This TCR was sampled from a man in his fifties or sixties who received an inactivated influenza vaccine. This chain links TRBV12-3 or TRBV12-4 with TRBJ2-2; no clear D. The CDR3 spells CASSRAAVGTGELFF. For the CDR3, the DNA is TGTGCCAGCAGCCGGGCCGCAGTAGGCACCGGGGAGCTGTTTTTT.